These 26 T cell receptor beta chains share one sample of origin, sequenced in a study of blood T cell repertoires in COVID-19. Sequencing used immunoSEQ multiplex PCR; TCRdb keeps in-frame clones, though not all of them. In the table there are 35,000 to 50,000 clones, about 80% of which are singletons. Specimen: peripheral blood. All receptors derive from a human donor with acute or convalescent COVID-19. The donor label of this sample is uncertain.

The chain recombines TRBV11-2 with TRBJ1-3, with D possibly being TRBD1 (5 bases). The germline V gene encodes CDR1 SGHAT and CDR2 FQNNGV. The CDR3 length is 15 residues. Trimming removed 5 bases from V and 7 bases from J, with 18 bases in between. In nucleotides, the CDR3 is TGTGCCAGCAGCATCCCGCAGGGTGGAAGGAACACCATATATTTT. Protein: CASSIPQGGRNTIYF.

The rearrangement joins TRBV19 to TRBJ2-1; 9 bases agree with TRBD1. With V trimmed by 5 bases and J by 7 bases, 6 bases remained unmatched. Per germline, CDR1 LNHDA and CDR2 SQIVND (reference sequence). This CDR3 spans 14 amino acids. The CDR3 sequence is CASSRGTGQNEQFF. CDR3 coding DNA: TGTGCCAGTAGTCGCGGGACAGGGCAAAATGAGCAGTTCTTC. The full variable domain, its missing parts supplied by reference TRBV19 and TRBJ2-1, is DGGITQSPKYLFRKEGQNVTLSCEQNLNHDAMYWYRQDPGQGLRLIYYSQIVNDFQKGDIAEGYSVSREKKESFPLTVTSAQKNPTAFYLCASSRGTGQNEQFFGPGTRLTVL.

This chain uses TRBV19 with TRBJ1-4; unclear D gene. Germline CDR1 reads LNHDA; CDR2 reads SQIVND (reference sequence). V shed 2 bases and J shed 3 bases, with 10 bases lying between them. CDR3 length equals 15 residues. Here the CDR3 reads CASSINGRSNEKLFF. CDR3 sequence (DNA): TGTGCCAGTAGTATAAACGGCAGGTCTAATGAAAAACTGTTTTTT.

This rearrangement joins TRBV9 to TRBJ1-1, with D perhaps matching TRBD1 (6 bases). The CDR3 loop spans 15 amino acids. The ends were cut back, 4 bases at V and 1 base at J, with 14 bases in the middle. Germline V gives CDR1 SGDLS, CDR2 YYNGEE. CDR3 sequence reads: CASSLTGLQNTEAFF. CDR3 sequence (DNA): TGTGCCAGCAGCCTCACAGGGCTTCAGAACACTGAAGCTTTCTTT.

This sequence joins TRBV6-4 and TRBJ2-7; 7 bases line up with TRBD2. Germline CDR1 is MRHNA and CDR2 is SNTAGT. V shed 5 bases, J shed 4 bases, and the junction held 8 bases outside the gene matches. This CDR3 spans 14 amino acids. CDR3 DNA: TGTGCCAGCAGTCCAACCGTCGGGGGGTACGAGCAGTACTTC. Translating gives CASSPTVGGYEQYF.

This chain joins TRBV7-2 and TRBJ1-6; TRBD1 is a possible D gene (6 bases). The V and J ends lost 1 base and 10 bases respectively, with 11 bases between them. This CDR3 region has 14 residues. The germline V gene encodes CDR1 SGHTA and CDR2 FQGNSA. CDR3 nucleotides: TGTGCCAGCAGCTTAGAACAGGGAAGGTCACCCCTCCACTTT. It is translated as CASSLEQGRSPLHF.

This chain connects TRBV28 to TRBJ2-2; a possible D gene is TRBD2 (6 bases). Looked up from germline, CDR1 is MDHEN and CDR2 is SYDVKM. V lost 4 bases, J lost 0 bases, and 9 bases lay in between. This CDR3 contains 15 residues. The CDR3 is CASSWDWPNTGELFF. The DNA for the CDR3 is TGTGCCAGCAGTTGGGACTGGCCGAACACCGGGGAGCTGTTTTTT. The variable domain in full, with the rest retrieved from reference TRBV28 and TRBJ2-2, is DVKVTQSSRYLVKRTGEKVFLECVQDMDHENMFWYRQDPGLGLRLIYFSYDVKMKEKGDIPEGYSVSREKKERFSLILESASTNQTSMYLCASSWDWPNTGELFFGEGSRLTVL.

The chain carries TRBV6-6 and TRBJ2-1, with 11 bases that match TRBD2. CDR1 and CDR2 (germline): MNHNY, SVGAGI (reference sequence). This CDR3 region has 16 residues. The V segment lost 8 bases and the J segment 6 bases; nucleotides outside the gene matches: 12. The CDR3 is CASSQLRLAGGNEQFF. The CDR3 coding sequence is TGTGCCAGCTCACAACTCCGGCTAGCGGGAGGCAATGAGCAGTTCTTC.

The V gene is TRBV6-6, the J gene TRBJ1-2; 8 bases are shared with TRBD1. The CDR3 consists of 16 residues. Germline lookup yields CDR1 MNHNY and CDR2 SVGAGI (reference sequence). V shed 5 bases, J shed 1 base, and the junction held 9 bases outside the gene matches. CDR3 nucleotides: TGTGCCAGCAGTCTCGGACAGGGAGCCCTTAACTATGGCTACACCTTC. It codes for CASSLGQGALNYGYTF.

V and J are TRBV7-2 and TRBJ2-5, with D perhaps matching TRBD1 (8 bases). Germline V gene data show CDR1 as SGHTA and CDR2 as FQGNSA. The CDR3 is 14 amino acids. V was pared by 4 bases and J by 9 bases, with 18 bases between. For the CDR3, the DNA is TGTGCCAGCAGCTCGCCCCAGGGGGCGGGGGCCCAGTACTTC. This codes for CASSSPQGAGAQYF.

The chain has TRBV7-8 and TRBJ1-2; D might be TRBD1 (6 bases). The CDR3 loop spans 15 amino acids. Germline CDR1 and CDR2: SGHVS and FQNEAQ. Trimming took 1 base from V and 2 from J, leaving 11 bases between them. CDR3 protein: CASSLGPRGNYGYTF. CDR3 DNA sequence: TGTGCCAGCAGCTTAGGCCCCAGGGGCAACTATGGCTACACCTTC.

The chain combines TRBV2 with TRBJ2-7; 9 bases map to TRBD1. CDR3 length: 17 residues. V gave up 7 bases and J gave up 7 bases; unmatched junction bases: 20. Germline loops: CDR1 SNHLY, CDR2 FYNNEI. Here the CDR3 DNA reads TGTGCCAGCACGCATCGAGAGGGACAGGGATTCGAATCGGAGCAGTACTTC. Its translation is CASTHREGQGFESEQYF.

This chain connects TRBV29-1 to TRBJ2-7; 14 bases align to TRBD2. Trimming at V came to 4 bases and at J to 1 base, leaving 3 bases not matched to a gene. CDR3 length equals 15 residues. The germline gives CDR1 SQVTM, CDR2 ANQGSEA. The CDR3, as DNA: TGCAGCGTTGCGACTAGCGGGAGGGAATCCTACGAGCAGTACTTC. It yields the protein CSVATSGRESYEQYF.

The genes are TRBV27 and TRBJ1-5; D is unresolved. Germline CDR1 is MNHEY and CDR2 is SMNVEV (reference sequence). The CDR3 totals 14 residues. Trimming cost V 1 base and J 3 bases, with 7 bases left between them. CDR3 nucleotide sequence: TGTGCCAGCAGTTTATTGCAGGACAATCAGCCCCAGCATTTT. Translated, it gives CASSLLQDNQPQHF.

The CDR3 DNA is TGTGCCAGCAGTTTAAATCAGGGGGCCAACACTGAAGCTTTCTTT. It encodes CASSLNQGANTEAFF. The V and J genes are TRBV6-6 and TRBJ1-1, with 8 positions matching TRBD1. This CDR3 region has 15 residues. Unmatched junction bases numbered 6, after V lost 4 bases and J lost 2 bases. Germline lookup yields CDR1 MNHNY and CDR2 SVGAGI (reference sequence).

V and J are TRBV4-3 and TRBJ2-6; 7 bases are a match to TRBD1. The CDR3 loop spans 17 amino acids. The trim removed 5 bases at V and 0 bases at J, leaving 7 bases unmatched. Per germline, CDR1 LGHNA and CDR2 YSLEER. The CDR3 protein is CASSTGQTFSGANVLTF. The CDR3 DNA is TGCGCCAGCAGCACGGGACAGACTTTCTCTGGGGCCAACGTCCTGACTTTC.

The CDR3 DNA follows: TGTGCCAGCAGTGACTCGGAGACCGGGGAGCTGTTTTTT. It translates to CASSDSETGELFF. The chain employs TRBV6-4 and TRBJ2-2; D is unresolved. The ends were cut back, 0 bases at V and 5 bases at J, with 4 bases in the middle. There are 13 residues in the CDR3. Germline CDR1 is MRHNA and CDR2 is SNTAGT.

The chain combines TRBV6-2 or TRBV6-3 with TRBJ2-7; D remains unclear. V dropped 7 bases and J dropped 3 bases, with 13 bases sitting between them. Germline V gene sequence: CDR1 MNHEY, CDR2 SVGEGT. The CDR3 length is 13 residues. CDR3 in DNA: TGTGCCAGCACCCCCATGGCTGTCTACGAGCAGTACTTC. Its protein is CASTPMAVYEQYF.

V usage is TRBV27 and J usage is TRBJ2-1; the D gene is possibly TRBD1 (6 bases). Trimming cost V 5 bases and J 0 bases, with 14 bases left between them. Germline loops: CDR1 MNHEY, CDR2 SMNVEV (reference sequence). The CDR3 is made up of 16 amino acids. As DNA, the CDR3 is TGTGCCAGCAGTGGGGGCCGGACAGTCTCCTACAATGAGCAGTTCTTC. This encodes CASSGGRTVSYNEQFF.

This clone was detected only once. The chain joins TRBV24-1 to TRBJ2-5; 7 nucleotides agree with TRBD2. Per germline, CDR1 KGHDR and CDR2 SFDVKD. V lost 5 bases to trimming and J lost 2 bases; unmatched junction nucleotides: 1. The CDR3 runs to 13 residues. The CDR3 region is CATSGSGQETQYF. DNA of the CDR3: TGTGCCACCAGTGGTAGCGGGCAAGAGACCCAGTACTTC.

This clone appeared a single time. This CDR3 reads CASSLMGGYGYTF. The CDR3 DNA reads as TGTGCCAGCAGCTTAATGGGGGGCTATGGCTACACCTTC. This rearrangement joins TRBV11-3 to TRBJ1-2; maybe TRBD1 (5 bases). The CDR3 consists of 13 residues. Germline-derived CDR1 and CDR2 are SGHNT and YENEEA. Trimming removed 2 bases from V and 4 bases from J, with 8 bases in between.

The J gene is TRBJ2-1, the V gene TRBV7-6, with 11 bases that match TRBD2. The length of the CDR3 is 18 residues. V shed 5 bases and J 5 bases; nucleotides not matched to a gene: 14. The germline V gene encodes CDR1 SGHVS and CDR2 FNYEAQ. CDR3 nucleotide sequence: TGTGCCAGCAGCCGAGCCCCCTCTAGCGGGGGGCGAGACAATGAGCAGTTCTTC. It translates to CASSRAPSSGGRDNEQFF.

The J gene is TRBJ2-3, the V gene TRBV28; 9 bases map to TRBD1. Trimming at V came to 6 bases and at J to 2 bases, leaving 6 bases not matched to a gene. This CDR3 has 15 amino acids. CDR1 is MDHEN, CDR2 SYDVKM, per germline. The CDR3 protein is CASSPGQGITDTQYF. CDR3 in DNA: TGTGCCAGCAGCCCGGGACAGGGAATCACAGATACGCAGTATTTT. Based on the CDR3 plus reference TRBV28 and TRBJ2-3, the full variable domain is DVKVTQSSRYLVKRTGEKVFLECVQDMDHENMFWYRQDPGLGLRLIYFSYDVKMKEKGDIPEGYSVSREKKERFSLILESASTNQTSMYLCASSPGQGITDTQYFGPGTRLTVL.

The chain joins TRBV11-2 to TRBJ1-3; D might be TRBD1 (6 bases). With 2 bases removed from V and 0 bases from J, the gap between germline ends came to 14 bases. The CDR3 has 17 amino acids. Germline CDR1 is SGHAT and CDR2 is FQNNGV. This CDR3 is CASSLTQQGLSGNTIYF. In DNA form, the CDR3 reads TGTGCCAGCAGCTTAACCCAACAGGGTCTCTCTGGAAACACCATATATTTT.

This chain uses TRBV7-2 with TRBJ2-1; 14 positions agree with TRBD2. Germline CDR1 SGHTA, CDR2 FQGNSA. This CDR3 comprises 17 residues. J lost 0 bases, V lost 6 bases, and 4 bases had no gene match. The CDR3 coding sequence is TGTGCCAGCAGAGGACTAGCGGGGGGTAGCTCCTACAATGAGCAGTTCTTC. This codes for CASRGLAGGSSYNEQFF.

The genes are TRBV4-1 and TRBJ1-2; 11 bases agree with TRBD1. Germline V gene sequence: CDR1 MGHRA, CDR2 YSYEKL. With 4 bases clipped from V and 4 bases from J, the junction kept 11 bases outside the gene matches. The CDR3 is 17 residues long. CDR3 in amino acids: CASSPPTRGQGGYGYTF. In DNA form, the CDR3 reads TGCGCCAGCAGCCCGCCTACCCGGGGACAGGGGGGCTATGGCTACACCTTC.